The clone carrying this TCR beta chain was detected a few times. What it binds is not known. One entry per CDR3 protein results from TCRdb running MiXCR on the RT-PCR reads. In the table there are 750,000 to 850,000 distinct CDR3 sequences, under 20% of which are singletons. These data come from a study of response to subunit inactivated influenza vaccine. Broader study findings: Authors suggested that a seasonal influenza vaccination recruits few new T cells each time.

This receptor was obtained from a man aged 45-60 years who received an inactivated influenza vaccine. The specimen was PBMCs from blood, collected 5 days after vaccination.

The CDR3 coding sequence is TGTGCCAGCAGTATCACCGGGACAGCTTACAATGAGCAGTTCTTC. Protein sequence: CASSITGTAYNEQFF. The rearrangement links TRBV9 to TRBJ2-1; 7 nucleotides agree with TRBD1. Germline trimming cut 5 bases from V and 4 bases from J; bases unmatched to any gene: 9. Per germline, CDR1 SGDLS and CDR2 YYNGEE. CDR3 length equals 15 residues.